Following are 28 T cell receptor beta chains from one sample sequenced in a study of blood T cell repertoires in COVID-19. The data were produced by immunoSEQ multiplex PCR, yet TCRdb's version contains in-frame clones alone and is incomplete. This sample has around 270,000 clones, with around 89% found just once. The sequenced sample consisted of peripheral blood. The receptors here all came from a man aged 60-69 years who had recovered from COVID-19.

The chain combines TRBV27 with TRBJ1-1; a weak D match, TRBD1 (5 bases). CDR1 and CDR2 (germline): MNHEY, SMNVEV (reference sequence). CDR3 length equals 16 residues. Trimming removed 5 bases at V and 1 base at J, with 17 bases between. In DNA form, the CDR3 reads TGTGCCAGCAGTCCCTCCGGTCGGGGGACGAACACTGAAGCTTTCTTT. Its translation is CASSPSGRGTNTEAFF.

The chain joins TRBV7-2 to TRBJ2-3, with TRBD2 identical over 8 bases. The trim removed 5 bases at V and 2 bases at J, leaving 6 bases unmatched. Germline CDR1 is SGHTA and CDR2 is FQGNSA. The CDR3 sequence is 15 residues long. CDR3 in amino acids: CASSARGVDTDTQYF. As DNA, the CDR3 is TGTGCCAGCAGCGCGCGGGGGGTCGACACAGATACGCAGTATTTT. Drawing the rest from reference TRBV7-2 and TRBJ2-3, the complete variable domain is GAGVSQSPSNKVTEKGKDVELRCDPISGHTALYWYRQSLGQGLEFLIYFQGNSAPDKSGLPSDRFSAERTGGSVSTLTIQRTQQEDSAVYLCASSARGVDTDTQYFGPGTRLTVL.

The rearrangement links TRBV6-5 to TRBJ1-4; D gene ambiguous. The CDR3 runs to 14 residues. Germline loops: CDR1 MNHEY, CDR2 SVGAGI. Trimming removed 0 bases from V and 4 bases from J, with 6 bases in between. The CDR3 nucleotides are TGTGCCAGCAGTTACTCGATCAGTAATGAAAAACTGTTTTTT. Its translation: CASSYSISNEKLFF.

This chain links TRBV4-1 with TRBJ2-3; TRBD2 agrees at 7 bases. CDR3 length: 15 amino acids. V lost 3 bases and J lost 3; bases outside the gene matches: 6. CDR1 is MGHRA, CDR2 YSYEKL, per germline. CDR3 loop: CASSHFAGGTDTQYF. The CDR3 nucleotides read TGCGCCAGCAGCCATTTCGCCGGGGGGACAGATACGCAGTATTTT.

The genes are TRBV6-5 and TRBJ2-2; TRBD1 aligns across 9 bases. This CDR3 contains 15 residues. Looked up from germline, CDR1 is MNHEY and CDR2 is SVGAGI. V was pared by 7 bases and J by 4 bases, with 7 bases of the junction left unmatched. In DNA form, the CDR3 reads TGTGCCAGCAAGATCGGGACAGGGCCCACCGGGGAGCTGTTTTTT. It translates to CASKIGTGPTGELFF.

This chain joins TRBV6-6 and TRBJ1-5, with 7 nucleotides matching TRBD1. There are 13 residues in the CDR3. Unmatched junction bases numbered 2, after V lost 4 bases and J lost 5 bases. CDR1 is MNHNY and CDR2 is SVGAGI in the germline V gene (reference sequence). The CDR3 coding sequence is TGTGCCAGCAGTTTGACAGGGTATCAGCCCCAGCATTTT. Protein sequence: CASSLTGYQPQHF.

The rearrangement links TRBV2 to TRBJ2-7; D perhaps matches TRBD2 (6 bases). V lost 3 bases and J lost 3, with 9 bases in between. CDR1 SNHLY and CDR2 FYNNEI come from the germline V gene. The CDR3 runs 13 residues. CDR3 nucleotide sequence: TGTGCCAGCAGTGATCAGGGAGGCTACGAGCAGTACTTC. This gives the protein CASSDQGGYEQYF.

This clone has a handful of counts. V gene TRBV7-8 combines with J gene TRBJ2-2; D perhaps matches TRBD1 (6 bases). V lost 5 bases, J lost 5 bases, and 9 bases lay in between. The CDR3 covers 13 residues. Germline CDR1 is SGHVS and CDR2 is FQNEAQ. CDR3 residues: CASSPRGTGELFF. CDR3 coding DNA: TGTGCCAGCAGCCCAAGGGGGACCGGGGAGCTGTTTTTT.

The chain's CDR3 is CSVEDTDSAYGYTF. The CDR3 DNA reads TGCAGCGTTGAAGACACTGACTCTGCCTACGGCTACACCTTC. V is TRBV29-1 and J is TRBJ1-2; D is unclear. The CDR3 is 14 residues long. V was trimmed by 0 bases and J by 8 bases, leaving 16 bases between them. Looked up from germline, CDR1 is SQVTM and CDR2 is ANQGSEA.

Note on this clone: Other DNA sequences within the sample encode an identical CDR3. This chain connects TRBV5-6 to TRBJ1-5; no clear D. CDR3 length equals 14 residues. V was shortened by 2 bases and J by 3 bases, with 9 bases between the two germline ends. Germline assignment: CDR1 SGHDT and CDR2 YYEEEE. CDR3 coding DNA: TGTGCCAGCAGCTTTCGAGGGAACAATCAGCCCCAGCATTTT. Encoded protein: CASSFRGNNQPQHF.

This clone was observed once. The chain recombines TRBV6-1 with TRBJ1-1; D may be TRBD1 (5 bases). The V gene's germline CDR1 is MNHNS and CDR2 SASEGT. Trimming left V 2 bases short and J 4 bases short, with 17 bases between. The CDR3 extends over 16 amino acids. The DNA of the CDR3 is TGTGCCAGCAGTGAATTGGGGGGAAGGGGTGGCACTGAAGCTTTCTTT. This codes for CASSELGGRGGTEAFF.

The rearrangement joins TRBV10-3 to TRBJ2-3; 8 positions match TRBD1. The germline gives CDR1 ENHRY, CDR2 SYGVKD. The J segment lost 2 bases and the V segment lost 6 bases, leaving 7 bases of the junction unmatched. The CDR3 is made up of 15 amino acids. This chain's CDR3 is CAISADRAPTDTQYF. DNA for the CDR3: TGTGCCATCAGCGCGGACAGGGCCCCCACAGATACGCAGTATTTT.

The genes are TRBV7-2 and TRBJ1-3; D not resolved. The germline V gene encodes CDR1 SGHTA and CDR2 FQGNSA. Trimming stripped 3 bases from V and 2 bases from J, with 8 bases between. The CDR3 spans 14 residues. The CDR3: CASSLGVTGNTIYF. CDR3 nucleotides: TGTGCCAGCAGCTTGGGAGTGACTGGAAACACCATATATTTT. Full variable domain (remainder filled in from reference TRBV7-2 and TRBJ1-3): GAGVSQSPSNKVTEKGKDVELRCDPISGHTALYWYRQSLGQGLEFLIYFQGNSAPDKSGLPSDRFSAERTGGSVSTLTIQRTQQEDSAVYLCASSLGVTGNTIYFGEGSWLTVV.

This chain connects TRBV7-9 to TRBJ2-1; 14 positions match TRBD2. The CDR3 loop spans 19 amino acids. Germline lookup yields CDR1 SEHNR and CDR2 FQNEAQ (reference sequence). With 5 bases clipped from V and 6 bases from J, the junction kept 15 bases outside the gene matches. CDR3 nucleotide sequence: TGTGCCAGCAGCCCGACAGGGACTAGCGGGGGTAGGGTTGGCAATGAGCAGTTCTTC. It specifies CASSPTGTSGGRVGNEQFF.

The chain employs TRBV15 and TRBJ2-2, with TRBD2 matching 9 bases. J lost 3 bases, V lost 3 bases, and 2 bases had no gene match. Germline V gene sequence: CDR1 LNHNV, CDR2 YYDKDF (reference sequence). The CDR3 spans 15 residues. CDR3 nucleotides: TGTGCCACCAGCAGCCGCGGGGGGGACACCGGGGAGCTGTTTTTT. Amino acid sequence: CATSSRGGDTGELFF.

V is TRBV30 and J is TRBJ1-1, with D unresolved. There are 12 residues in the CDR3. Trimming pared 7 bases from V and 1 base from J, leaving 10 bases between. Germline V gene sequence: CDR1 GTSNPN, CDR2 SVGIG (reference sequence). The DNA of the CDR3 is TGTGCCTCTGCGAGGGAGAACACTGAAGCTTTCTTT. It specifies CASARENTEAFF.

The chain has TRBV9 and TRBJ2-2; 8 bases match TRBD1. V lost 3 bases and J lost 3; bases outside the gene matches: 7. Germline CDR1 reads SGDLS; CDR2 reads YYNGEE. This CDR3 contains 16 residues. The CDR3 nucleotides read TGTGCCAGCAGCGCAGGACAGGGTGACGACACCGGGGAGCTGTTTTTT. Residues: CASSAGQGDDTGELFF. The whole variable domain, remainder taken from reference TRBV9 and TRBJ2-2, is DSGVTQTPKHLITATGQRVTLRCSPRSGDLSVYWYQQSLDQGLQFLIQYYNGEERAKGNILERFSAQQFPDLHSELNLSSLELGDSALYFCASSAGQGDDTGELFFGEGSRLTVL.

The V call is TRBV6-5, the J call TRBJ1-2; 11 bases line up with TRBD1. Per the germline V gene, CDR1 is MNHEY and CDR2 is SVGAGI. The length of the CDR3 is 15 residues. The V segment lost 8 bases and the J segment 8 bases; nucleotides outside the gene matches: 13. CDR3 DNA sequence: TGTGCCAGCCGCCGGACAGGGGGCGAAGATGGAGGCTACACCTTC. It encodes CASRRTGGEDGGYTF.

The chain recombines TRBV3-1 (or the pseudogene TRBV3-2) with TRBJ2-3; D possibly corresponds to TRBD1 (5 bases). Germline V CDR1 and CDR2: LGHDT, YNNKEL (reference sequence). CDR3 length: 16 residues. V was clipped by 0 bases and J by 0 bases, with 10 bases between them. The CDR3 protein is CASSQEGRASTDTQYF. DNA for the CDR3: TGTGCCAGCAGCCAAGAAGGCAGGGCTAGCACAGATACGCAGTATTTT.

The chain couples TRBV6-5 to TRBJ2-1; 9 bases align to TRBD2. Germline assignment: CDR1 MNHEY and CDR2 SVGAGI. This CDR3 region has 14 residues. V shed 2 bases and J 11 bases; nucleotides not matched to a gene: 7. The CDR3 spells CASSYAGGPEQQFF. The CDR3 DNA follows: TGTGCCAGCAGTTACGCGGGGGGGCCGGAGCAGCAGTTCTTC.

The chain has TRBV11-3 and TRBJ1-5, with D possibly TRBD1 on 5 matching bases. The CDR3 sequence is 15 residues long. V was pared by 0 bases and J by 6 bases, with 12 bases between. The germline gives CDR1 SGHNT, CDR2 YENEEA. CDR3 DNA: TGTGCCAGCAGCTTAGACGGTCAAGGGGCTCAGCCCCAGCATTTT. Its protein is CASSLDGQGAQPQHF.

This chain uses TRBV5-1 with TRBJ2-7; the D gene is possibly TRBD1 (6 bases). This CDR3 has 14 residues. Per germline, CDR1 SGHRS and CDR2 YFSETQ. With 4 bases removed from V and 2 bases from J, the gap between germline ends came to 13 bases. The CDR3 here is CASSPTGGAYEQYF. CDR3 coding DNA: TGCGCCAGCAGCCCGACAGGTGGGGCCTACGAGCAGTACTTC.

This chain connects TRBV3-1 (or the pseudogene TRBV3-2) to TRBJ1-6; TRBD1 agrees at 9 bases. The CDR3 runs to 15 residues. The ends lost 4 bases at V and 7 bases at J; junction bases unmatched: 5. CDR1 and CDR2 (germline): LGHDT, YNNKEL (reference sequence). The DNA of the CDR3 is TGTGCCAGCAGCCCGGGACAGGGTCAAAATTCACCCCTCCACTTT. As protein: CASSPGQGQNSPLHF.

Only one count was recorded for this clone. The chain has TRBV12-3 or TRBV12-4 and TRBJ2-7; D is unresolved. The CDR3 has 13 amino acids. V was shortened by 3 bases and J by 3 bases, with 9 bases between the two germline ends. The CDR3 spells CASSFSINYEQYF. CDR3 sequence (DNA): TGTGCCAGCAGTTTCTCTATAAACTACGAGCAGTACTTC.

CDR3 loop: CASSQDLGQGTDTQYF. CDR3 DNA sequence: TGCGCCAGCAGCCAAGATCTGGGACAGGGCACAGATACGCAGTATTTT. The chain recombines TRBV4-1 with TRBJ2-3; the match to TRBD1 covers 8 bases. Trimming at V came to 0 bases and at J to 1 base, leaving 3 bases not matched to a gene. CDR1 MGHRA and CDR2 YSYEKL come from the germline V gene. The CDR3 has 16 amino acids.

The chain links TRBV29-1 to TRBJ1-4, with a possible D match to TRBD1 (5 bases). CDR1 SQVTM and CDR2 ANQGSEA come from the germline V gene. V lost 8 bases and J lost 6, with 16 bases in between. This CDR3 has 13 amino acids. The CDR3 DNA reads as TGCAGCTCCCGGGGAGGGACGGATGAAAAACTGTTTTTT. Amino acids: CSSRGGTDEKLFF.

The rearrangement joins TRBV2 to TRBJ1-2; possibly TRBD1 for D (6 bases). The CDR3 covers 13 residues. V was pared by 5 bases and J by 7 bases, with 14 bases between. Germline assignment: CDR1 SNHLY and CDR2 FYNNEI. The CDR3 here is CASSQRTDAGYTF. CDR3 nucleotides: TGTGCCAGCAGTCAGAGGACAGATGCTGGCTACACCTTC.

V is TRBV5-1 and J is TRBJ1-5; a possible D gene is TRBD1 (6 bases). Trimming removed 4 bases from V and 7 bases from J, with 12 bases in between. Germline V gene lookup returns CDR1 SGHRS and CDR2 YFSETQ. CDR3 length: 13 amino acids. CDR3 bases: TGCGCCAGCAGCCCCGATACAGGGCAGCCCCAGCATTTT. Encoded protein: CASSPDTGQPQHF.